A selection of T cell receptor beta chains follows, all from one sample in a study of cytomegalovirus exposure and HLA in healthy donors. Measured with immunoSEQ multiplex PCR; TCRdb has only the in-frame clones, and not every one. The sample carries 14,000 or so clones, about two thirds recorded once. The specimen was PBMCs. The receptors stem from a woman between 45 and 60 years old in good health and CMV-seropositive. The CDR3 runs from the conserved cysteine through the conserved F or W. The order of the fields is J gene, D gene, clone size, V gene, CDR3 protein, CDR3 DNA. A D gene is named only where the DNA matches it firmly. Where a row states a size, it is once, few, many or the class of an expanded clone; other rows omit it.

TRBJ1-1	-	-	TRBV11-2	CASSGRVLNTEAFF	TGTGCCAGCTCCGGGAGGGTTCTGAACACTGAAGCTTTCTTT
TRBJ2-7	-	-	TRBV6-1	CASTQGRYEQYF	TGTGCCAGCACCCAGGGGCGTTACGAGCAGTACTTC
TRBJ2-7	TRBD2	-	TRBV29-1	CSVAPLADPYEQYF	TGCAGCGTTGCTCCGCTAGCGGACCCCTACGAGCAGTACTTC
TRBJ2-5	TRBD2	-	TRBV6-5	CASSWAGGSETQYF	TGTGCCAGCAGCTGGGCGGGAGGTTCGGAGACCCAGTACTTC
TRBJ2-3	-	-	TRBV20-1	CSGEGTDTQYF	TGCAGTGGTGAGGGCACAGATACGCAGTATTTT
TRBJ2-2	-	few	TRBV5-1	CASSVSVSGELFF	TGCGCCAGCAGCGTCTCCGTTAGCGGGGAGCTGTTTTTT
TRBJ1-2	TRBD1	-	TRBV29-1	CSVAQDGTGYGYTF	TGCAGCGTCGCACAGGACGGGACAGGGTATGGCTACACCTTC
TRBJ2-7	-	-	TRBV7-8	CASSLWGRTYEQYF	TGTGCCAGCAGCTTATGGGGGCGCACCTACGAGCAGTACTTC
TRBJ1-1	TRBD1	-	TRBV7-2	CASSSDRVAEAFF	TGTGCCAGCAGCTCGGACAGGGTAGCCGAAGCTTTCTTT
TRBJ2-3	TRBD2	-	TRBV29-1	CSVLWGGGTQYF	TGCAGCGTACTGTGGGGGGGTGGTACGCAGTATTTT
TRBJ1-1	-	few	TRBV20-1	CSAREATEAFF	TGCAGTGCTAGGGAGGCCACTGAAGCTTTCTTT
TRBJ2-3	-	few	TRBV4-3	CASSQDWDSSLGTQYF	TGCGCCAGCAGCCAAGATTGGGACTCCTCTTTAGGTACGCAGTATTTT
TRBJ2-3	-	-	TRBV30	CAWSLSTDTQYF	TGTGCCTGGAGTCTTAGCACAGATACGCAGTATTTT
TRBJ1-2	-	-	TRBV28	CASSSTAGGYTF	TGTGCCAGCAGTTCCACCGCCGGTGGCTACACCTTC
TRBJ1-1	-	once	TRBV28	CASRPTPMNTEAFF	TGTGCCAGCAGGCCGACACCTATGAACACTGAAGCTTTCTTT
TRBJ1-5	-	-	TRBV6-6	CASSYGGEPQHF	TGTGCCAGCAGTTACGGGGGGGAGCCCCAGCATTTT
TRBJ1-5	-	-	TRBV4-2	CASSQDGSGNQPQHF	TGTGCCAGCAGCCAAGATGGGAGTGGGAATCAGCCCCAGCATTTT
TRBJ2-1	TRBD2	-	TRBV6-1	CASRTSVDSYNEQFF	TGTGCCAGCAGGACTAGCGTCGATTCCTACAATGAGCAGTTCTTC
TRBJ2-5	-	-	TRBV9	CASSPDTQETQYF	TGTGCCAGCAGCCCGGACACTCAAGAGACCCAGTACTTC
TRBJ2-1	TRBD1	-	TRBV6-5	CASSWDRGNEQFF	TGTGCCAGCAGTTGGGACAGGGGCAATGAGCAGTTCTTC
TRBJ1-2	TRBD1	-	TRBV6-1	CASKRDRDYGYTF	TGTGCCAGCAAACGGGACAGGGACTATGGCTACACCTTC
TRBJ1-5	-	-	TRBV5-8	CASSRNQPQHF	TGTGCCAGCAGCCGTAATCAGCCCCAGCATTTT
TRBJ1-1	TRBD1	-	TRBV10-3	CAISTGEVTEAFF	TGTGCCATCAGTACAGGGGAGGTCACTGAAGCTTTCTTT
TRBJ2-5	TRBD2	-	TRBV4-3	CASSQDSLAGGETQYF	TGCGCCAGCAGCCAAGATAGTCTCGCGGGAGGTGAGACCCAGTACTTC
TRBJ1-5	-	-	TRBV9	CASSVEPGMKPQHF	TGTGCCAGCAGTGTAGAACCGGGAATGAAGCCCCAGCATTTT
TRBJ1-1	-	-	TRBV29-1	CSVAGSGYTEAFF	TGCAGCGTTGCAGGGTCCGGGTACACTGAAGCTTTCTTT
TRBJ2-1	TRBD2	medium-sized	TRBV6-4	CASSEIAGVGYNEQFF	TGTGCCAGCAGTGAGATTGCGGGAGTAGGGTACAATGAGCAGTTCTTC
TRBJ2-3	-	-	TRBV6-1	CASSADRISDTQYF	TGTGCCAGCAGTGCGGACAGAATTTCAGATACGCAGTATTTT
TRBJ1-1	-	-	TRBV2	CASKSTFGRPTGTEAFF	TGTGCCAGCAAGTCTACCTTTGGGCGACCGACGGGGACTGAAGCTTTCTTT
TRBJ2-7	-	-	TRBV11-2	CASSSRGMIGEQYF	TGTGCCAGCAGCTCGCGGGGCATGATCGGCGAGCAGTACTTC
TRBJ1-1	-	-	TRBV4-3	CASSQDSGSGYPAFF	TGCGCCAGCAGCCAAGATAGTGGGTCAGGATACCCTGCTTTCTTT
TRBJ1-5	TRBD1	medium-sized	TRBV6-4	CASNKGQDNQPQHF	TGTGCCAGCAATAAGGGACAGGACAATCAGCCCCAGCATTTT
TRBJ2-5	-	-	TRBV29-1	CSGAGGRERLETQYF	TGCAGCGGAGCTGGGGGGCGGGAGCGTTTAGAGACCCAGTACTTC
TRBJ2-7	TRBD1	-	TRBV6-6	CASRFSGQGTEQYF	TGTGCCAGCAGGTTCTCGGGACAGGGGACCGAGCAGTACTTC
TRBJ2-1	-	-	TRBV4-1	CASSQERGSSYNEQFF	TGCGCCAGCAGCCAAGAGAGGGGGAGCTCCTACAATGAGCAGTTCTTC